A single sample gave rise to the 17 T cell receptor beta chains below, sequenced in a study of shared clonotypes between healthy human individuals. Some clones are missing from TCRdb's copy, which holds only in-frame ones; the method was immunoSEQ multiplex PCR. The table includes roughly 500,000 clones, around 95% detected once. The sequenced sample consisted of naive CD4+ T cells sorted from blood. Subset indicated: CD45RA+ positively selected. The receptors were sampled from a woman aged 25-40 years in good health.

This clone was observed once. This chain joins TRBV28 and TRBJ1-2; 7 positions match TRBD1. The V segment lost 8 bases and the J segment 1 base; nucleotides outside the gene matches: 10. The CDR3 loop spans 15 amino acids. The germline V gene has CDR1 MDHEN and CDR2 SYDVKM. The CDR3 DNA reads TGTGCCAGCCAAGGGACAGCCCCACTTAACTATGGCTACACCTTC. It yields the protein CASQGTAPLNYGYTF.

As concerns this clone: Distinct nucleotide sequences in the sample also encode this CDR3. The rearrangement joins TRBV6-5 to TRBJ2-7; D is perhaps TRBD1 or TRBD2 (5 bases each). V was cut by 0 bases and J by 3 bases, with 6 bases left in between. The CDR3 spans 13 residues. From germline, CDR1 is MNHEY and CDR2 SVGAGI. In DNA form, the CDR3 reads TGTGCCAGCAGTTACTCGAGGGGCTACGAGCAGTACTTC. Protein: CASSYSRGYEQYF.

Only one count was recorded for this clone. This chain links TRBV19 with TRBJ1-5; 7 bases are a match to TRBD1. Germline CDR1 reads LNHDA; CDR2 reads SQIVND (reference sequence). This CDR3 has 17 amino acids. With 5 bases clipped from V and 5 bases from J, the junction kept 15 bases outside the gene matches. DNA of the CDR3: TGTGCCAGTAGTCCTCGCGGGAAGGGGGCGCCGGATCAGCCCCAGCATTTT. The encoded protein is CASSPRGKGAPDQPQHF.

The chain carries TRBV13 and TRBJ2-7; TRBD2 agrees at 14 bases. The germline CDR1 and CDR2 sequences are PRHDT and FYEKMQ (reference sequence). The ends lost 4 bases at V and 5 bases at J; junction bases unmatched: 4. The CDR3 length is 15 residues. The CDR3 nucleotides are TGTGCCAGCAGCTCCGGGACTAGCGGGAGCCACGAGCAGTACTTC. This sequence encodes CASSSGTSGSHEQYF.

The J gene is TRBJ2-1, the V gene TRBV5-1; D perhaps matches TRBD2 (5 bases). The CDR3 sequence is 16 residues long. V shed 3 bases and J shed 0 bases, with 13 bases lying between them. Looked up from germline, CDR1 is SGHRS and CDR2 is YFSETQ. The chain's CDR3 is CASSSERRSSYNEQFF. The CDR3 nucleotides are TGCGCCAGCAGCTCCGAGCGGAGGAGCTCCTACAATGAGCAGTTCTTC.

The CDR3 reads CASSGRLYNEQFF. For the CDR3, the DNA is TGTGCCAGCAGCGGGAGGCTGTACAATGAGCAGTTCTTC. This chain connects TRBV5-8 to TRBJ2-1; a weak D match, TRBD2 (6 bases). V shed 4 bases and J shed 4 bases, with 9 bases lying between them. The CDR3 extends over 13 amino acids. CDR1 and CDR2 (germline): SGHTS, YDEGEE.

The gene calls are TRBV6-1 and TRBJ2-3; the D gene could be TRBD1 or TRBD2 (5 bases each). CDR3 length equals 17 residues. Germline V CDR1 and CDR2: MNHNS, SASEGT. Trimming removed 3 bases from V and 3 bases from J, with 19 bases in between. The CDR3 reads CASSESWRSGGTDTQYF. The CDR3 DNA reads as TGTGCCAGCAGTGAGTCGTGGCGCTCTGGGGGTACAGATACGCAGTATTTT.

V usage is TRBV10-3 and J usage is TRBJ1-2, with D hard to call. Germline CDR1 and CDR2: ENHRY and SYGVKD. The V end was cut by 6 bases, the J end by 4 bases, with 15 bases between. CDR3 length equals 14 residues. CDR3: CAISEREESYGYTF. In DNA form, the CDR3 reads TGTGCCATCAGCGAAAGGGAGGAGTCCTATGGCTACACCTTC.

The chain combines TRBV2 with TRBJ1-1; D is undetermined. Trimming shortened V by 4 bases and J by 1 base, and 4 bases separated the two germline ends. CDR1 is SNHLY and CDR2 is FYNNEI in the germline V gene. The CDR3 sequence is 12 residues long. CDR3 region: CASSVRNTEAFF. CDR3 DNA: TGTGCCAGCAGTGTCCGGAACACTGAAGCTTTCTTT.

V usage is TRBV5-6 and J usage is TRBJ2-7; 7 bases align to TRBD1. Germline loops: CDR1 SGHDT, CDR2 YYEEEE. This CDR3 is 16 amino acids long. The trim removed 4 bases at V and 1 base at J, leaving 11 bases unmatched. Here the CDR3 DNA reads TGTGCCAGCAGCCCGACCCGGGACAGACAATCCTACGAGCAGTACTTC. This sequence encodes CASSPTRDRQSYEQYF.

The chain is built from TRBV28 and TRBJ2-5; 14 nucleotides line up with TRBD2. TRBJ2-7 matches the DNA end more closely, so the J call is doubtful. This CDR3 contains 15 residues. CDR1 and CDR2 (germline): MDHEN, SYDVKM. DNA for the CDR3: TGTGCCAGCAGCCTCGGGACTAGCGGGAGTTACGAGCAGTACTTC. Translated: CASSLGTSGSYEQYF.

The rearrangement links TRBV19 to TRBJ2-7; 9 nucleotides match TRBD1. There are 15 residues in the CDR3. J was trimmed by 4 bases and V by 4 bases; bases with no gene match: 8. Germline V gives CDR1 LNHDA, CDR2 SQIVND (reference sequence). The CDR3 DNA is TGTGCCAGTAGTAGCCGGGACAGGGTTTTTTACGAGCAGTACTTC. Its protein is CASSSRDRVFYEQYF. Together with reference TRBV19 and TRBJ2-7, the CDR3 gives the full variable domain: DGGITQSPKYLFRKEGQNVTLSCEQNLNHDAMYWYRQDPGQGLRLIYYSQIVNDFQKGDIAEGYSVSREKKESFPLTVTSAQKNPTAFYLCASSSRDRVFYEQYFGPGTRLTVT.

This clone was found once. The rearrangement joins TRBV2 to TRBJ1-1; a weak D match, TRBD1 (6 bases). Germline lookup yields CDR1 SNHLY and CDR2 FYNNEI. V lost 4 bases, J lost 5 bases, and 14 bases lay in between. This CDR3 contains 14 residues. The CDR3: CASSGKGGRTEAFF. CDR3 bases: TGTGCCAGCAGTGGTAAGGGGGGACGGACTGAAGCTTTCTTT.

The rearrangement links TRBV19 to TRBJ2-7; TRBD1 aligns across 9 bases. The CDR3 contains 15 residues. Germline assignment: CDR1 LNHDA and CDR2 SQIVND (reference sequence). Germline trimming cut 7 bases from V and 3 bases from J; bases unmatched to any gene: 10. Written as DNA, the CDR3 is TGTGCCAGTATGGAGACCGGGACAGGGCACTACGAGCAGTACTTC. As protein: CASMETGTGHYEQYF.

The rearrangement joins TRBV19 to TRBJ1-2, with D possibly matching TRBD1 (6 bases). The CDR3 has 11 residues. The germline V gene encodes CDR1 LNHDA and CDR2 SQIVND (reference sequence). The V end lost 9 bases, the J end lost 3 bases, and 8 bases lay between the germline ends. CDR3 DNA sequence: TGTGCCAGCGGACAGTACTATGGCTACACCTTC. Translated, it gives CASGQYYGYTF.

The rearrangement links TRBV5-1 to TRBJ2-3; D is possibly TRBD1 or TRBD2 (5 bases each). This CDR3 is built from 14 residues. V lost 4 bases to trimming and J lost 8 bases, with 17 bases between them. Germline values: CDR1 SGHRS, CDR2 YFSETQ. Here the CDR3 reads CASSPGDLTGTQYF. In nucleotides, the CDR3 is TGCGCCAGCAGCCCCGGGGACCTAACCGGTACGCAGTATTTT.

The rearrangement uses TRBV30 and TRBJ2-7; 12 bases are a match to TRBD2. From germline, CDR1 is GTSNPN and CDR2 SVGIG (reference sequence). J gave up 1 base and V 5 bases, and 15 bases lay outside the gene matches. This CDR3 has 18 residues. The CDR3 bases are TGTGCCTGGCTCCCAGGACGGACTAGCGGGACTGTATCCTACGAGCAGTACTTC. Protein: CAWLPGRTSGTVSYEQYF.